This T cell receptor beta chain was identified during a study of human T cells and chemical hapten exposure. At the level of the study: In the approximately 24-week study, patients were dosed weekly with diphenylcyclopropenone on the scalp throughout.

This CDR3 is built from 13 residues. Trimming took 7 bases from V and 9 from J, leaving 13 bases between them. Germline assignment: CDR1 MNHEY and CDR2 SVGAGI. Original handling: TCRs per sample had a median of roughly 93,000 and ranged from 23,224 to 690,600. TCRdb redid the calling of the RACE reads with MiXCR, one entry per CDR3 protein. These V and J calls are TCRdb output, not the study's own analysis. Here the sample spans approximately 89,000 distinct CDR3 sequences, about 6.6% being singletons. This clonotype was observed many times. As for time point: patch test 2, 6 weeks after DPC sensitization. Treatment given: therapeutic diphenylcyclopropenone sensitization with weekly scalp DPC.

The sequencing used whole blood, collected in connection with sensitization to the hapten diphenylcyclopropenone (DPC). This clonotype originated in a woman in her twenties or thirties with alopecia areata. Some clones in this sample may be carry-over from other donors' samples. V is TRBV6-5 and J is TRBJ1-6; a possible D gene is TRBD1 (6 bases). The CDR3 nucleotides read TGTGCCAGCACCACAGGGAATAGTTCACCCCTCCACTTT. Amino acids: CASTTGNSSPLHF.